What follows is one TCR beta chain and its context. This receptor's antigen is unknown. The junction does not match germline at one end; this may be a read error. This sample is drawn from a study of cytomegalovirus exposure and HLA in healthy donors (dated by TCRdb to about 2017). In the study overall: An earlier analysis of roughly 500 of the donors reported roughly 300 Gb of sequence data and 117 million unique TCR beta sequences obtained from around 170 million T cells. The study aimed to test whether signatures of past pathogen exposure could be identified by cataloging public T cell receptors. The study profiled the T cell repertoires of approximately 700 subjects by immunosequencing and related them to cytomegalovirus serostatus. All discovery cohort repertoires had been generated on a single sequencing platform. Among the roughly 390 genotyped donors, 75% to 90% belonged to the genetic ancestry cluster associated with self-reported Caucasian donors. Rather than drawing on any new phenotypic data, the later analysis identified candidate immune exposures from TCR beta sequences and the way those sequences occurred across donors. Several DR-DQ haplotypes were handled as single units for association and clustering, since linkage in the cohort was strong. In an earlier analysis of roughly 580 of the donors, high-throughput TCR beta sequencing was used to judge whether each TCR beta V gene segment behaved as functional or pseudogenic. A later analysis re-examined previously published TCR beta repertoires from more than 600 donors and added high-resolution HLA genotyping to investigate patterns of TCR occurrence. In a later genetic analysis, genome-wide SNP genotypes for about 65% of the 666 donors were used, and that subset was treated as a discovery cohort. Around 320 gigabases of sequencing data and tens of millions of unique TCR sequences were included in an early release covering roughly 600 HLA-typed donors. Donor age, sex, ethnicity and CMV serostatus were collected together with the repertoire data. Among 300 to 500 genotyped donors of the cohort, an average of around 250,000 unique TCR beta nucleotide sequences was sequenced per donor, of which 15% to 20% were non-productive. The number of donors typed differed by locus, with roughly 620-640 for A, B, C, DRB1 and DQB1, approximately 500 for DQA1, nearly 610 for DPA1, and approximately 470 for DPB1. The study combined high-throughput TCR immunosequencing, statistical association of individual TCRs with disease status, and machine learning to predict cytomegalovirus infection status. Both class I and class II loci were covered by HLA typing, at four-digit resolution. Besides the first cohort of around 700 subjects, a separate validation cohort made up of 95 to 150 different subjects was used.

The cohort comprised some 730 healthy bone marrow donors. At the time of sampling, every cohort member was nominally healthy, though immune exposures that went unrecorded were likely present. The donor tested CMV seronegative, placing the donor among the 350 or so seronegative members of the cohort. A peripheral blood sample was provided by each donor, and peripheral blood mononuclear cells were used for TCR beta sequencing. The Qiagen DNeasy Blood Extraction Kit was used to extract genomic DNA from the blood cell samples. Receptors were amplified or captured by the immunoSEQ multiplex PCR assay. A mixture of 60 forward primers for TCR Vbeta segments and 13 reverse primers for TCR Jbeta segments was used in the multiplex PCR. The CDR3 region of rearranged TCR beta genes was amplified from genomic DNA by a multiplex PCR assay. Amplified TCR beta libraries were sequenced as 87-base-pair reads on the Illumina HiSeq System. Per the authors' processing: Across the roughly 640 repertoires, a later analysis counted tens of millions of unique TCR beta chains, around 11 million of which were shared by at least two donors. A nearest-neighbor algorithm error-corrected the raw reads and collapsed the reads into unique sequences, merging closely related sequences to remove PCR and sequencing errors. V, D and J gene segments were assigned by aligning CDR3 sequences to IMGT reference sequences. For a sequence to be retained, a match of at least six nucleotides to both a V gene segment and a J gene segment was required. A rearrangement counted as productive if the CDR3 had no stop codons and remained in frame with V and J, and every other rearrangement counted as non-productive. Following IMGT convention, CDR3 was defined as the stretch from the second conserved V-encoded cysteine up to the conserved J-encoded phenylalanine. The earlier analysis of 500 to 750 of the donors excluded any sequence lacking an unambiguous match to a single V gene segment. An earlier analysis of fewer than 750 of the donors called V segments functional above 56.7% productive rearrangements and segregating when the between-donor standard deviation exceeded 5%. A statistical classification framework was built to diagnose cytomegalovirus status from the catalog of TCR beta chain sequences. A later analysis assigned V and J genes by comparing TCR nucleotide sequences with IMGT/GENE-DB human TR gene sequences. The TCRdist pipeline was used in a later analysis to assign CDR3 sequences and most-parsimonious VDJ recombination scenarios. In a later analysis, every TCR beta chain was defined by the combination of its CDR3 amino acid sequence and its V-gene family, and reads without a unique V-gene family were dropped. A later analysis removed 500 to 650 highly shared, low-generation-probability nucleotide sequences to deal with suspected cross-contamination and a sequencing artifact. For each public chain, a later analysis derived a clonal expansion index from normalized ranks of inferred template counts within each repertoire. In a later analysis, generation probabilities were computed with a VDJ recombination model fitted to out-of-frame rearrangements, and the resulting probabilities were checked against IGoR. A later analysis scored TCR-TCR, TCR-HLA and TCR-CMV co-occurrence with hypergeometric tests, applying a repertoire-size bias correction to TCR pairs. To estimate false discovery rates, a later analysis permuted the HLA or CMV assignments 20 times. In a later analysis, co-occurring TCRs were grouped with DBSCAN, and TCRdist sequence similarity was added when clustering was performed within HLA-allele-positive subsets. Repertoires with fewer than 30,000 or more than 120,000 public chains, plus five repertoires with anomalous nucleotide sharing, were excluded from co-occurrence clustering. Here the immuneACCESS table is served through TCRdb, limited to in-frame sequences with V and J called. Missing clones are a known gap in these copies; in checked studies unresolved V genes cover under half, and the rest lacks a known reason. From that table come the V and J calls and clone size; the DNA was used to work out D and trimming. In this sample the table shows around 160,000 clones, more than 60% of which occur a single time. Clones ranked in the top ten supply 4.9% of the sample.

What the research found in general, with its limitations: An association between a missense DCLRE1C variant and V-gene and J-gene trimming of TCR beta chains was found in a later genetic analysis and replicated in an independent cohort. When HLA alleles, especially DR and DQ, strongly co-occurred, attributing TCR associations to individual alleles was difficult. A later analysis reported that several top co-occurrence clusters appeared linked to parvovirus B19, influenza, CMV and Epstein-Barr virus. Because HLA typing was unavailable for some donors at each locus, only the typed subset was used in association tests. The 87-base-pair reads could not distinguish some IMGT-functional V segments, including TRBV6-2 and TRBV6-3, so those segments were excluded. In vitro tests confirmed that three of the cytomegalovirus-associated TCR beta chains recognize cytomegalovirus antigens. The classifier was reported to diagnose cytomegalovirus status with high specificity and sensitivity in both the original and validation cohorts. The sequencing pipeline was judged likely to have produced a cluster of highly shared sequence variants as a technical artifact. According to a later analysis, TCR association rates differed among HLA loci, with DRB1 alleles showing the most associated TCRs and HLA-C alleles showing the fewest. About 17 rarely observed V segments, including chromosome 9 orphons, were excluded from the earlier analysis of almost 600 of the donors because counts were too low. The authors suggested that the approach could potentially be generalized to other disease states and immunological phenotypes. Most TCR sequences were observed very rarely across donors, whereas some public TCRs were present in many individuals. The cohort was sequenced for TCR beta chains only, and without alpha or paired-chain data the features that could be detected were limited. A later genetic analysis reported fewer N-insertions in productive TCRs among donors in an Asian-associated ancestry cluster than the roughly 620-donor mean. A later analysis associated 15,000 to 20,000 TCR beta sequences with specific HLA alleles at a false discovery rate of 0.05. In a later analysis, most CMV-associated TCR beta chains were found to appear HLA-restricted, with HLA associations seemingly driven largely by CMV exposure. In an earlier analysis of more than 500 of the donors, most TCR beta V segments appeared in productive rearrangements about 90% or about 30% of the time, broadly matching IMGT annotations. The study listed 164 TCR beta chains as associated with cytomegalovirus. A further reported finding was that TCR beta sequences accurately predicted the HLA-A and HLA-B alleles for most subjects in the first cohort. For the cohort, immune exposure information was limited to CMV serostatus. Compared with equally common non-associated chains, HLA-associated TCR beta chains in a later analysis were more clonally expanded and had lower generation probabilities. Sequencing depth was assumed to be roughly uniform across donors in the presence/absence analyses, though that assumption may not hold. Correlated functional status among segregating V segments might reflect linkage disequilibrium, but an unknown experimental factor could not be ruled out.

From its cysteine to its phenylalanine, the CDR3 spans 15 amino acids. Just the 45-base CDR3 DNA is kept, in frame starting at base 1. CDR1 SGHVS and CDR2 FNYEAQ were looked up in the germline V gene. This sequence was found in a male donor in good health and CMV-seronegative. The sequence is built from TRBV7-6 and TRBJ2-1; the junction holds 8 bases that match TRBD2. Sequencing was done on a sample of PBMCs. The DNA sequence reads TGTGCCAGCAGCGTAGCGGGACACTCTAACAATGAGCAGTTCTTC. Its amino acids are CASSVAGHSNNEQFF.